The 3 T cell receptor beta chains reported below all come from one sample, sequenced in a study of T-cell memory formation after mild COVID-19. Using its own MiXCR run on the 5' RACE reads, TCRdb lists one record per CDR3 protein. The data contain roughly 450,000 distinct CDR3 sequences, roughly 18% of them singletons. The specimen was PBMCs or a T cell subset sorted from them (not recorded which). The receptors shown here come from an adult woman who had mild COVID-19 (a few samples of this study predate the infection). Cell type and time point are not known.

The chain combines TRBV30 with TRBJ2-1; TRBD1 matches at 9 bases. Germline V lookup: CDR1 GTSNPN, CDR2 SVGIG (reference sequence). Trimming took 3 bases from V and 7 from J; bases not matched to a gene: 7. The CDR3 extends over 14 amino acids. CDR3: CAWRAGTGWNEQFF. As DNA, the CDR3 is TGTGCCTGGAGAGCCGGGACAGGGTGGAATGAGCAGTTCTTC.

This clonotype was seen a handful of times. The chain uses TRBV11-2 and TRBJ2-1; 13 bases are shared with TRBD2. Germline V gene lookup returns CDR1 SGHAT and CDR2 FQNNGV. The CDR3 is 13 amino acids. V dropped 5 bases and J dropped 13; count of bases not matched to a gene: 5. The CDR3 region is CASSRLAGGHQFF. For the CDR3, the DNA is TGTGCCAGCAGCCGACTAGCGGGGGGCCACCAGTTCTTC.

This clonotype was picked up a small number of times. V is TRBV20-1 and J is TRBJ2-7, with D uncertain. The CDR3 runs to 14 residues. From germline, CDR1 is DFQATT and CDR2 SNEGSKA (reference sequence). The germline V and J ends were trimmed by 6 bases and 4 bases, with 19 bases remaining between them. CDR3 DNA: TGCAGTGCCAGGCCCCAAATCTCCTTGTACGAGCAGTACTTC. This sequence encodes CSARPQISLYEQYF.